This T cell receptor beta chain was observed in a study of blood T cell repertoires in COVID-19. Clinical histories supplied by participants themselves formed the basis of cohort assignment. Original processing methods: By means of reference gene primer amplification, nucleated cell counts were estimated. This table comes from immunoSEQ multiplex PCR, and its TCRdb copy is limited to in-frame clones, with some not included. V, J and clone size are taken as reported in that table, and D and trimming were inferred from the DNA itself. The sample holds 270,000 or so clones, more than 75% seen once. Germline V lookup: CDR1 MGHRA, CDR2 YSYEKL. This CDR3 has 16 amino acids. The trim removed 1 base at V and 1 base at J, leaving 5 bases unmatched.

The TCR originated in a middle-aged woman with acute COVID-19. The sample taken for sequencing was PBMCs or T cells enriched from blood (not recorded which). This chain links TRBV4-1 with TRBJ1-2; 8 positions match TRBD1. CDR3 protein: CASSQVQGAVNYGYTF. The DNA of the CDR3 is TGCGCCAGCAGCCAAGTTCAGGGGGCCGTTAACTATGGCTACACCTTC.